One and the same sample provided the 8 T cell receptor beta chains below, sequenced in a study of CD8 T cells in ankylosing spondylitis. TCRdb re-derived calls from the 5' RACE reads in MiXCR, one entry per CDR3 protein. The data show tens of thousands of distinct CDR3 sequences, approximately 5% seen once. The sequencing sample was made of blood, either unsorted or a sorted T cell fraction (not recorded which). The receptor set was obtained from a male donor with ankylosing spondylitis or in good health (not recorded which).

In this sample, this clonotype turned up a few times. The genes are TRBV12-3 or TRBV12-4 and TRBJ1-4; maybe TRBD1 (6 bases). Trimming pared 5 bases from V and 2 bases from J, leaving 24 bases between. CDR3 length: 19 amino acids. In DNA, the CDR3 is TGTGCCAGCAGTCACCCTCCTCAGACAGGCTCCAGGACTAATGAAAAACTGTTTTTT. Encoded protein: CASSHPPQTGSRTNEKLFF.

This clonotype was seen at least ten times. The J gene is TRBJ2-7, the V gene TRBV5-1, with D perhaps TRBD1 (6 bases). CDR3 size: 15 residues. The V gene lost 4 bases and the J gene lost 4 bases, with 18 bases spanning the gap. CDR1 and CDR2 from the germline V gene are SGHRS and YFSETQ. DNA for the CDR3: TGCGCCAGCAGCCCAGACAGGATGGGGATATACGAGCAGTACTTC. Protein: CASSPDRMGIYEQYF.

J is TRBJ2-2 and V is TRBV3-1; 8 bases map to TRBD1. V gave up 11 bases and J gave up 7 bases; unmatched junction bases: 21. Germline V gene data show CDR1 as LGHDT and CDR2 as YNNKEL (reference sequence). The CDR3 spans 17 residues. The CDR3 nucleotides read TGTGCCTCCTGCCAAGGAGTTGGCGGACAGGGTATCGGGGAGCTGTTTTTT. Its protein is CASCQGVGGQGIGELFF.

This clonotype was observed many times. The rearrangement joins TRBV7-3 to TRBJ2-1; D is unclear. The CDR3 extends over 14 amino acids. Germline loops: CDR1 SGHTA, CDR2 FQGTGA. V lost 1 base, J lost 5 bases, and 9 bases lay in between. CDR3 residues: CASSLSRVDNEQFF. In DNA, the CDR3 is TGTGCCAGCAGCTTAAGCCGGGTCGACAATGAGCAGTTCTTC.

In this sample, this clonotype turned up many times. The chain carries TRBV15 and TRBJ2-5; D is undetermined. This CDR3 is 15 amino acids long. Germline CDR1 is LNHNV and CDR2 is YYDKDF (reference sequence). Trimming pared 0 bases from V and 1 base from J, leaving 9 bases between. In DNA, the CDR3 is TGTGCCACCAGCAGAGATCCTAAGGGCCAAGAGACCCAGTACTTC. Its translation is CATSRDPKGQETQYF.

Only a few counts were recorded for this clonotype. One base away lies a much larger clone, so this may be a sequencing read error. The J gene is TRBJ2-5, the V gene TRBV4-2; possible D gene TRBD2, 6 bases. The CDR3 length is 13 residues. Trimming stripped 5 bases from V and 7 bases from J, with 14 bases between. In germline, CDR1 is LGHNA, CDR2 YNFKEQ. This CDR3 is CASSTGPAGTQYF. For the CDR3, the DNA is TGTGCCAGCAGCACCGGGCCAGCGGGGACCCAGTACTTC.

This clonotype was seen at least ten times. V gene TRBV29-1 combines with J gene TRBJ2-5, with D tentatively TRBD2 (6 bases). The CDR3 length is 12 residues. Germline loops: CDR1 SQVTM, CDR2 ANQGSEA. The V gene lost 8 bases and the J gene lost 5 bases, with 15 bases spanning the gap. CDR3 DNA sequence: TGCAGCCCCCCCGGGGGTGGCGAGACCCAGTACTTC. It specifies CSPPGGGETQYF.

The sample holds many counts of this clonotype. The gene calls are TRBV20-1 and TRBJ2-7; D call uncertain. Per germline, CDR1 DFQATT and CDR2 SNEGSKA (reference sequence). The CDR3 consists of 15 residues. Trimming took off 1 base at V and 2 bases at J, with 15 bases between the two ends. The CDR3 region has the DNA TGCAGTGCTAGAGCCTCATTGACGGTGACCTACGAGCAGTACTTC. It specifies CSARASLTVTYEQYF.